A single sample gave rise to the 28 T cell receptor beta chains below, sequenced in a study of response to subunit inactivated influenza vaccine. TCRdb reanalysed the RT-PCR reads using MiXCR and keeps one entry per CDR3 protein. The repertoire consists of 530,000 or so distinct CDR3 sequences, with approximately 24% occurring once and the leading ten covering about 1.9%. The input for sequencing was CD4+ T cells sorted from PBMCs, taken 5 days after vaccination. The receptors were gathered from a man in his fifties or sixties who received an inactivated influenza vaccine.

The V call is TRBV2, the J call TRBJ2-1, with 8 bases aligning to TRBD2. The CDR3 contains 15 residues. After removal of 2 bases from V and 2 bases from J, the junction contained 2 bases not matched to a gene. Per the germline V gene, CDR1 is SNHLY and CDR2 is FYNNEI. Here the CDR3 reads CASSEIGRAYNEQFF. The CDR3 DNA reads TGTGCCAGCAGTGAAATCGGGAGGGCCTACAATGAGCAGTTCTTC. The full variable domain, completed using reference TRBV2 and TRBJ2-1, is EPEVTQTPSHQVTQMGQEVILRCVPISNHLYFYWYRQILGQKVEFLVSFYNNEISEKSEIFDDQFSVERPDGSNFTLKIRSTKLEDSAMYFCASSEIGRAYNEQFFGPGTRLTVL.

The V and J genes are TRBV3-1 and TRBJ2-7, with TRBD1 matching over 7 bases. The CDR3 sequence is 17 residues long. Germline V gene lookup returns CDR1 LGHDT and CDR2 YNNKEL (reference sequence). Trimming removed 3 bases from V and 0 bases from J; junction bases left unmatched: 11. The CDR3, as DNA: TGTGCCAGCAGCCAGACTTGGACAGGTTTGGGCTCCTACGAGCAGTACTTC. Its translation: CASSQTWTGLGSYEQYF.

The chain is built from TRBV20-1 and TRBJ2-7; D is perhaps TRBD2 (5 bases). The CDR3 contains 13 residues. Deletions cut 2 bases from V and 5 bases from J, with 13 bases between. Germline-derived CDR1 and CDR2 are DFQATT and SNEGSKA (reference sequence). The CDR3 reads CSARRGSSNEQYF. The CDR3 region has the DNA TGCAGTGCTAGAAGAGGGTCGTCGAACGAGCAGTACTTC.

This clonotype occurred many times. The chain carries TRBV4-3 and TRBJ2-5; D is unresolved. V lost 1 base and J lost 4, with 7 bases in between. Germline V gene data show CDR1 as LGHNA and CDR2 as YSLEER. The CDR3 has 13 residues. The CDR3 reads CASSQGRRETQYF. The CDR3 nucleotides read TGCGCCAGCAGCCAAGGAAGAAGAGAGACCCAGTACTTC.

This clonotype was seen only a few times. At one end, the junction sequence differs from germline, possibly due to a read error. The chain has TRBV11-2 and TRBJ2-2; 9 nucleotides line up with TRBD2. CDR1 is SGHAT, CDR2 FQNNGV, per germline. This CDR3 is 15 amino acids long. The CDR3: CASSLGTSYTGELFF. In nucleotides, the CDR3 is TGCGCCAGCAGCTTAGGGACTAGCTACACCGGGGAGCTGTTTTTT.

This clonotype was counted at least ten times. The chain has TRBV6-2 or TRBV6-3 and TRBJ2-1, with D perhaps matching TRBD1 (5 bases). Per the germline V gene, CDR1 is MNHEY and CDR2 is SVGEGT. Trimming shortened V by 6 bases and J by 0 bases, and 18 bases separated the two germline ends. The CDR3 is 17 residues long. CDR3 coding DNA: TGTGCCAGCAGCCCGCGATCCACAGGCAGCTCCTACAATGAGCAGTTCTTC. Translation: CASSPRSTGSSYNEQFF.

The V call is TRBV28, the J call TRBJ2-7; no clear D. V was trimmed by 4 bases and J by 3 bases, leaving 7 bases between them. The CDR3 is 12 amino acids. The V gene's germline CDR1 is MDHEN and CDR2 SYDVKM. CDR3 sequence (DNA): TGTGCCAGCAGTTCTAATTTCTACGAGCAGTACTTC. Amino acids: CASSSNFYEQYF.

Many counts were recorded for this clonotype. This chain connects TRBV20-1 to TRBJ2-1, with 8 bases matching TRBD2. CDR1 DFQATT and CDR2 SNEGSKA come from the germline V gene (reference sequence). Trimming took 2 bases from V and 1 from J; bases not matched to a gene: 4. This CDR3 has 15 residues. The CDR3: CSARPLAGSYNEQFF. CDR3 nucleotide sequence: TGCAGTGCTAGACCCCTAGCGGGTTCCTACAATGAGCAGTTCTTC.

The chain employs TRBV3-1 and TRBJ2-2; TRBD2 aligns across 12 bases. The V gene's germline CDR1 is LGHDT and CDR2 YNNKEL (reference sequence). The V gene end was trimmed by 5 bases and the J gene end by 8 bases; junction bases not matched to a gene: 3. The CDR3 is made up of 14 amino acids. CDR3 sequence (DNA): TGTGCCAGCAGCAAACTAGCGGGAGGAGGGGAGCTGTTTTTT. Its translation is CASSKLAGGGELFF. Supplemented by reference TRBV3-1 and TRBJ2-2, the full variable domain reads DTAVSQTPKYLVTQMGNDKSIKCEQNLGHDTMYWYKQDSKKFLKIMFSYNNKELIINETVPNRFSPKSPDKAHLNLHINSLELGDSAVYFCASSKLAGGGELFFGEGSRLTVL.

This sequence joins TRBV11-1 and TRBJ2-5, with a weak D call TRBD2 (7 bases). Trimming left V 5 bases short and J 4 bases short, with 26 bases between. This CDR3 is built from 18 residues. Per germline, CDR1 SGHAT and CDR2 FQDESV (reference sequence). Here the CDR3 reads CASSAGLGGGTSGETQYF. CDR3 in DNA: TGTGCCAGCAGCGCAGGACTGGGCGGGGGCACCTCTGGAGAGACCCAGTACTTC.

This sequence joins TRBV20-1 and TRBJ1-5, with a tentative D call TRBD1 (5 bases). Trimming left V 6 bases short and J 0 bases short, with 18 bases between. The CDR3 has 16 amino acids. CDR1 is DFQATT, CDR2 SNEGSKA, per germline (reference sequence). CDR3 in DNA: TGCAGTGCCATATCTTCCGGGGACTATAGCAATCAGCCCCAGCATTTT. This encodes CSAISSGDYSNQPQHF.

The CDR3 region is CASSQVHSFGTGLVNEQFF. The CDR3 coding sequence is TGCGCCAGCAGCCAAGTCCACTCGTTCGGGACAGGGCTTGTCAATGAGCAGTTCTTC. The V call is TRBV4-3, the J call TRBJ2-1; 9 bases fit TRBD1. With 1 base clipped from V and 6 bases from J, the junction kept 16 bases outside the gene matches. The CDR3 is 19 residues long. Germline lookup yields CDR1 LGHNA and CDR2 YSLEER.

The CDR3 DNA sequence: TGTGCCACCAGTGGGGCTAGCGGGACCCCGAAAAGCACAGATACGCAGTATTTT. This sequence encodes CATSGASGTPKSTDTQYF. This chain links TRBV24-1 with TRBJ2-3, with 9 bases that match TRBD2. The CDR3 consists of 18 residues. Germline V gene lookup returns CDR1 KGHDR and CDR2 SFDVKD. The V segment lost 5 bases and the J segment 0 bases; nucleotides outside the gene matches: 11.

A word on this clonotype: A much larger clone lies a single base off, so this may be a read error. The rearrangement uses TRBV7-9 and TRBJ2-1; the match to TRBD2 covers 7 bases. This CDR3 region has 17 residues. Germline lookup yields CDR1 SEHNR and CDR2 FQNEAQ (reference sequence). The chain's CDR3 is CASSLGISGFSYNEQLF. CDR3 nucleotide sequence: TGTGCCAGCAGCTTAGGGATTAGCGGGTTCTCCTACAATGAGCAGCTCTTC.

The V and J genes are TRBV6-5 and TRBJ1-2; D ambiguous. V was shortened by 0 bases and J by 0 bases, with 8 bases between the two germline ends. CDR3 length: 15 residues. The germline CDR1 and CDR2 sequences are MNHEY and SVGAGI. CDR3 sequence (DNA): TGTGCCAGCAGTTACTCGGGCAATTCTAACTATGGCTACACCTTC. Protein sequence: CASSYSGNSNYGYTF.

In this sample, this clonotype turned up a few times. The V call is TRBV6-1, the J call TRBJ2-1, with 12 positions matching TRBD2. Germline V gene data show CDR1 as MNHNS and CDR2 as SASEGT. With 2 bases clipped from V and 9 bases from J, the junction kept 5 bases outside the gene matches. The CDR3 spans 15 residues. The CDR3 bases are TGTGCCAGCAGTGAACTAGCGGGGGGGCTTGGTGAGCAGTTCTTC. It is translated as CASSELAGGLGEQFF.

The rearrangement uses TRBV4-1 and TRBJ1-1; 7 nucleotides match TRBD1. J gave up 0 bases and V 1 base, and 8 bases lay outside the gene matches. The CDR3 contains 17 residues. Germline V gene lookup returns CDR1 MGHRA and CDR2 YSYEKL. CDR3 loop: CASSQGQGRVMNTEAFF. In nucleotides, the CDR3 is TGCGCCAGCAGCCAAGGACAGGGTCGAGTAATGAACACTGAAGCTTTCTTT.

The chain employs TRBV5-4 and TRBJ2-2, with D perhaps TRBD1 (6 bases). There are 15 residues in the CDR3. Germline V gene lookup returns CDR1 SGHNT and CDR2 YYREEE (reference sequence). V was cut by 3 bases and J by 6 bases, with 15 bases left in between. The CDR3 coding sequence is TGTGCCAGCAGCTGGGGACATCGATCGGCCGGGGAGCTGTTTTTT. It specifies CASSWGHRSAGELFF.

This rearrangement joins TRBV5-1 to TRBJ2-3, with D perhaps matching TRBD2 (5 bases). Germline V lookup: CDR1 SGHRS, CDR2 YFSETQ. The CDR3 runs to 14 residues. V shed 2 bases and J shed 2 bases, with 9 bases lying between them. CDR3 sequence reads: CASSFGGYTDTQYF. CDR3 nucleotides: TGCGCCAGCAGCTTTGGAGGATACACAGATACGCAGTATTTT.

The chain uses TRBV10-3 and TRBJ2-1; 10 bases line up with TRBD2. V shed 3 bases and J 8 bases; nucleotides not matched to a gene: 4. This CDR3 has 14 residues. Germline lookup yields CDR1 ENHRY and CDR2 SYGVKD. The CDR3 sequence is CAISDLAGADEQFF. In nucleotides, the CDR3 is TGTGCCATCAGTGACCTAGCGGGGGCCGATGAGCAGTTCTTC.

This clonotype was picked up many times. The chain employs TRBV12-3 or TRBV12-4 and TRBJ2-1, with 10 bases aligning to TRBD2. V lost 6 bases to trimming and J lost 4 bases; unmatched junction nucleotides: 3. The CDR3 is 14 amino acids. The CDR3, as DNA: TGTGCCAGCAGGGCGACTAGCGGGTACAATGAGCAGTTCTTC. It yields the protein CASRATSGYNEQFF.

There are a few counts of this clonotype. At one of its ends the junction is not consistent with the germline gene, which may arise from a read error. This chain uses TRBV20-1 with TRBJ2-1; the D is unclear. CDR3 length: 8 residues. Germline V gene sequence: CDR1 DFQATT, CDR2 SNEGSKA (reference sequence). The CDR3 reads CSALCPLF. The CDR3 DNA reads TGCAGTGCTCTATGCCCACTCTTC.

The chain joins TRBV5-1 to TRBJ2-3; possibly TRBD2 for D (6 bases). CDR3 size: 16 residues. The V end lost 0 bases, the J end lost 2 bases, and 13 bases lay between the germline ends. In germline, CDR1 is SGHRS, CDR2 YFSETQ. The CDR3, as DNA: TGCGCCAGCAGCTTGGGAGGCGGAGGGAACACAGATACGCAGTATTTT. Protein sequence: CASSLGGGGNTDTQYF.

This clonotype was seen a few times. The chain links TRBV10-3 to TRBJ2-7; D is undetermined. The V and J ends lost 3 bases and 2 bases respectively, with 5 bases between them. CDR1 and CDR2 (germline): ENHRY, SYGVKD. The CDR3 runs 12 residues. The CDR3 loop is CAISEGPYEQYF. The CDR3 coding sequence is TGTGCCATCAGTGAAGGTCCCTACGAGCAGTACTTC.

This clonotype has just a few counts. The V call is TRBV5-1, the J call TRBJ2-3; 10 bases agree with TRBD2. The CDR3 consists of 15 residues. V lost 1 base to trimming and J lost 6 bases; unmatched junction nucleotides: 5. Germline lookup yields CDR1 SGHRS and CDR2 YFSETQ. This CDR3 is CASSLTSGDSDTQYF. As DNA, the CDR3 is TGCGCCAGCAGCTTGACTAGCGGGGACTCGGATACGCAGTATTTT.

This clonotype came up many times. Here the CDR3 reads CASSPRTGRAGSPLHF. The CDR3 DNA is TGTGCCAGCAGTCCCCGGACAGGGCGGGCGGGTTCACCCCTCCACTTT. The V gene is TRBV28, the J gene TRBJ1-6; TRBD1 aligns across 8 bases. The germline gives CDR1 MDHEN, CDR2 SYDVKM. The CDR3 covers 16 residues. After removal of 5 bases from V and 9 bases from J, the junction contained 12 bases not matched to a gene. Full variable domain (remainder filled in from reference TRBV28 and TRBJ1-6): DVKVTQSSRYLVKRTGEKVFLECVQDMDHENMFWYRQDPGLGLRLIYFSYDVKMKEKGDIPEGYSVSREKKERFSLILESASTNQTSMYLCASSPRTGRAGSPLHFGNGTRLTVT.

This chain uses TRBV20-1 with TRBJ2-5; 8 bases are shared with TRBD1. The germline CDR1 and CDR2 sequences are DFQATT and SNEGSKA (reference sequence). Trimming took 6 bases from V and 5 from J; bases not matched to a gene: 5. The CDR3 consists of 12 residues. The CDR3, as DNA: TGCAGTGCCGTCGACAGGGGTGAGACCCAGTACTTC. It is translated as CSAVDRGETQYF.

The chain carries TRBV2 and TRBJ2-7, with TRBD2 matching over 8 bases. Unmatched junction bases numbered 12, after V lost 4 bases and J lost 1 base. Germline lookup yields CDR1 SNHLY and CDR2 FYNNEI. This CDR3 is 17 amino acids long. CDR3 bases: TGTGCCAGCAGTGGAGGGGGACTAGTGGAAACTTCCTACGAGCAGTACTTC. Protein: CASSGGGLVETSYEQYF.